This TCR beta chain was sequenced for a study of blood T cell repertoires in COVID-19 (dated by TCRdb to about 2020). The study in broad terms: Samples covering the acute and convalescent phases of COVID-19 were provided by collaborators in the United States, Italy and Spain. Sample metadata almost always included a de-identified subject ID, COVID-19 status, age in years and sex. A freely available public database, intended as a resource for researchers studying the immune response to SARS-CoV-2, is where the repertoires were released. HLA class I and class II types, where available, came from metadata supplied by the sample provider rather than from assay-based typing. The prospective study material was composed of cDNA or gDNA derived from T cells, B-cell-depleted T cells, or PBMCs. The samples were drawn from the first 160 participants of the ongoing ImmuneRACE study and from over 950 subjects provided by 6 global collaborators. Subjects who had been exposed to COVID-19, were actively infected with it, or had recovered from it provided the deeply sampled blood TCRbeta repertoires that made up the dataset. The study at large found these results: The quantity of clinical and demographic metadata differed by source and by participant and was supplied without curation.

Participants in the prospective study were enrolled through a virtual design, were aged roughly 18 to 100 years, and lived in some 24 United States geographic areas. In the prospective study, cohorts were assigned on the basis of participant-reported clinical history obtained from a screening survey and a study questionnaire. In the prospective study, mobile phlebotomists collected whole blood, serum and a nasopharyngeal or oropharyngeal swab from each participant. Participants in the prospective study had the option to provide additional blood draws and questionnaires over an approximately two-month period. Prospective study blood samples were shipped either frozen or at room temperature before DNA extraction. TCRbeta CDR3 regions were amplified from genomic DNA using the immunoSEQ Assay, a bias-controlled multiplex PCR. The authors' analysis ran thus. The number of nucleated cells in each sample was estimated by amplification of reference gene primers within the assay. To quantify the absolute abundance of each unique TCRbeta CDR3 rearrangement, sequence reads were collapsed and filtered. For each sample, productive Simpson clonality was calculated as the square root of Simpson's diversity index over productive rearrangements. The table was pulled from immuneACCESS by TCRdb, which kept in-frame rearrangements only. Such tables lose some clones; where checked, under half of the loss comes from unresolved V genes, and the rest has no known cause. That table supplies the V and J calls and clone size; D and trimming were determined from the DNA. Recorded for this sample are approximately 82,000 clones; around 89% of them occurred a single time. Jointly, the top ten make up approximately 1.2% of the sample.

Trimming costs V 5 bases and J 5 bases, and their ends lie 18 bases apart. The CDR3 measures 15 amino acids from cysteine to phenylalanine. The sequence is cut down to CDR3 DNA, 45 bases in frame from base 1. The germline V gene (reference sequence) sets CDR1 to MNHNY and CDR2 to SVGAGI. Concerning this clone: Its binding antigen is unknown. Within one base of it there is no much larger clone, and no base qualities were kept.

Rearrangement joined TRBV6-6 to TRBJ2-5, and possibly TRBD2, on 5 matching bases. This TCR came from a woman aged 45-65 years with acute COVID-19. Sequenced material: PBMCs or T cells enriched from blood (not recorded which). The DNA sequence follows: TGTGCCAGCAGTCCAACCGGAAGAGGGCGGGAGACCCAGTACTTC. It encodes CASSPTGRGRETQYF.